Below are 13 T cell receptor beta chains sequenced from a single sample in a study of blood T cell repertoires in COVID-19. Sequenced by immunoSEQ multiplex PCR; TCRdb stores in-frame clones only, minus some. The sample shows about 200,000 clones, approximately 90% of them seen only once. Sequenced sample: peripheral blood. These receptors all stem from a man in his sixties with COVID-19, enrolled during active disease.

This clone was observed a few times. This chain links TRBV5-4 with TRBJ2-1, with D possibly being TRBD2 (6 bases). The CDR3 sequence is 14 residues long. V lost 2 bases and J lost 6, with 12 bases in between. CDR1 and CDR2 (germline): SGHNT, YYREEE (reference sequence). CDR3: CASSFAGPSNEQFF. Here the CDR3 DNA reads TGTGCCAGCAGCTTTGCGGGGCCCTCCAATGAGCAGTTCTTC.

The genes are TRBV29-1 and TRBJ1-1, with a weak D call TRBD1 (5 bases). V lost 6 bases, J lost 5 bases, and 16 bases lay in between. The CDR3 length is 13 residues. Germline V lookup: CDR1 SQVTM, CDR2 ANQGSEA. DNA of the CDR3: TGCAGCGTGGTGTCGGGGGGAGGGACTGAAGCTTTCTTT. It yields the protein CSVVSGGGTEAFF.

The chain employs TRBV15 and TRBJ1-6, with a weak D call TRBD1 (6 bases). Trimming pared 6 bases from V and 2 bases from J, leaving 11 bases between. The CDR3 extends over 15 amino acids. Per germline, CDR1 LNHNV and CDR2 YYDKDF (reference sequence). The CDR3 sequence is CATRTGSAYNSPLHF. CDR3 coding DNA: TGTGCCACCAGAACAGGGAGCGCCTATAATTCACCCCTCCACTTT.

V gene TRBV5-8 combines with J gene TRBJ2-1; 8 bases align to TRBD2. CDR3 length equals 15 residues. J was trimmed by 5 bases and V by 4 bases; bases with no gene match: 8. The germline gives CDR1 SGHTS, CDR2 YDEGEE. CDR3 in DNA: TGTGCCAGCAGCGCCTGGGGGACTAGAAACAATGAGCAGTTCTTC. Residues: CASSAWGTRNNEQFF.

The J gene is TRBJ1-1, the V gene TRBV5-4; maybe TRBD1 (5 bases). Trimming shortened V by 5 bases and J by 3 bases, and 11 bases separated the two germline ends. CDR3 length: 13 amino acids. Germline V gene sequence: CDR1 SGHNT, CDR2 YYREEE (reference sequence). The CDR3 here is CASRYDRYTEAFF. CDR3 coding DNA: TGTGCCAGCAGGTACGACAGATACACTGAAGCTTTCTTT.

Only one count was recorded for this clone. The chain carries TRBV30 and TRBJ2-5, with TRBD2 matching over 10 bases. Losses at the gene ends were 3 bases for V and 2 bases for J; bases not matched to a gene: 9. The germline gives CDR1 GTSNPN, CDR2 SVGIG (reference sequence). The CDR3 loop spans 16 amino acids. CDR3 sequence (DNA): TGTGCCTGGAGGAGACGCTCACTAGCGGGGCAAGAGACCCAGTACTTC. Protein sequence: CAWRRRSLAGQETQYF.

This clone occurred a few times. V usage is TRBV6-5 and J usage is TRBJ1-5; TRBD1 aligns across 11 bases. V lost 6 bases and J lost 6; bases outside the gene matches: 7. Germline lookup yields CDR1 MNHEY and CDR2 SVGAGI. The CDR3 totals 15 residues. The CDR3 here is CASSQGQGGTQPQHF. The CDR3 DNA follows: TGTGCCAGCAGCCAGGGACAGGGGGGGACTCAGCCCCAGCATTTT.

V gene TRBV4-3 combines with J gene TRBJ2-1; 10 bases map to TRBD2. Germline assignment: CDR1 LGHNA and CDR2 YSLEER. V gave up 0 bases and J gave up 8 bases; unmatched junction bases: 7. The CDR3 consists of 16 residues. The CDR3 spells CASSQDPSGSFDEQFF. The CDR3, as DNA: TGCGCCAGCAGCCAAGACCCTAGCGGGAGTTTCGATGAGCAGTTCTTC.

The chain combines TRBV4-2 with TRBJ2-7; TRBD1 is a possible D gene (6 bases). CDR3 size: 16 residues. CDR1 LGHNA and CDR2 YNFKEQ come from the germline V gene. The ends were cut back, 0 bases at V and 6 bases at J, with 18 bases in the middle. CDR3 region: CASSQENQGRAGEQYF. In DNA form, the CDR3 reads TGTGCCAGCAGCCAAGAAAATCAGGGGCGGGCTGGCGAGCAGTACTTC.

The chain is built from TRBV5-1 and TRBJ1-4; no reliable D call. Germline V gene lookup returns CDR1 SGHRS and CDR2 YFSETQ. Trimming left V 0 bases short and J 6 bases short, with 9 bases between. The CDR3 sequence is 14 residues long. Here the CDR3 DNA reads TGCGCCAGCAGCTTGGACAAGAGCGATGAAAAACTGTTTTTT. Amino acid sequence: CASSLDKSDEKLFF.

The chain has TRBV19 and TRBJ1-4; 9 bases agree with TRBD1. Germline-derived CDR1 and CDR2 are LNHDA and SQIVND (reference sequence). The CDR3 extends over 15 amino acids. The J segment lost 7 bases and the V segment lost 5 bases, leaving 8 bases of the junction unmatched. CDR3 protein: CASSDHRDRVEKLFF. The CDR3 bases are TGTGCCAGTAGTGACCACCGGGACAGGGTTGAAAAACTGTTTTTT.

The chain carries TRBV27 and TRBJ1-2, with D uncertain. Trimming stripped 6 bases from V and 8 bases from J, with 16 bases between. The CDR3 contains 13 residues. Germline assignment: CDR1 MNHEY and CDR2 SMNVEV (reference sequence). The CDR3 DNA reads TGTGCCAGCAGCTCAAATATCGGTCGGGGCTACACCTTC. This translates into CASSSNIGRGYTF.

V usage is TRBV10-3 and J usage is TRBJ2-1, with 13 bases identical to TRBD2. CDR3 length: 16 residues. The germline V gene encodes CDR1 ENHRY and CDR2 SYGVKD. J was trimmed by 8 bases and V by 5 bases; bases with no gene match: 9. CDR3 amino acids: CAISKLAGGVGDEQFF. The CDR3 bases are TGTGCCATCAGTAAACTAGCGGGAGGGGTGGGCGATGAGCAGTTCTTC.